The 26 T cell receptor beta chains below come from one sample, sequenced in a study of CXCR3-negative and CXCR3-positive naive CD8 T cells. No antigen has been identified for these receptors. 5' RACE that incorporated UMI labels was used to prepare the TRB cDNA libraries. Using the 5' RACE reads, TCRdb records one entry per CDR3 protein without DNA. The sample features around 160,000 distinct CDR3 sequences, with about 0.28% in its top ten. Study outcomes and limitations: CXCR3-expressing naive cells carried TRB CDR3s more hydrophobic than those of CXCR3-negative naive cells.

Sequencing used naive CXCR3+ CD8+ T cells from blood. Subset denoted: CD45RO-CCR7+CD27+CD95- naive CD8+ T cells expressing CXCR3 (TNR3+). The receptors shown here come from a human donor in good health. Some clones in this sample may be carry-over from other donors' samples.

The gene calls are TRBV7-9 and TRBJ2-7; as DNA is missing, the TRBD1 call by TCRdb cannot be tested. The CDR3 runs to 15 residues. Looked up from germline, CDR1 is SEHNR and CDR2 is FQNEAQ (reference sequence). Here the CDR3 reads CAGSSGLRPSYEQYF.

The chain combines TRBV4-1 with TRBJ2-7; TCRdb's assignment of TRBD1 cannot be checked, as there is no DNA. This CDR3 has 13 amino acids. CDR1 and CDR2 from the germline V gene are MGHRA and YSYEKL. CDR3 sequence: CASSLGQIYEQYF.

V usage is TRBV7-9 and J usage is TRBJ1-2. The length of the CDR3 is 16 residues. Germline CDR1 reads SEHNR; CDR2 reads FQNEAQ (reference sequence). Here the CDR3 reads CASSQLPDGLNYGYTF.

The V gene is TRBV20-1, the J gene TRBJ2-1; absent DNA, TCRdb's TRBD1 call cannot be checked. This CDR3 spans 15 amino acids. Germline V gives CDR1 DFQATT, CDR2 SNEGSKA (reference sequence). The CDR3 reads CSARDLRGLWDEQFF.

This chain joins TRBV5-5 and TRBJ2-5; absent DNA, TCRdb's TRBD1 call cannot be checked. This CDR3 is 16 amino acids long. Germline CDR1 is SGHKS and CDR2 is YYEKEE (reference sequence). Here the CDR3 reads CASSITPFGGDETQYF.

The V gene is TRBV6-2 or TRBV6-3, the J gene TRBJ2-7; with no DNA, the TCRdb D assignment of TRBD1 cannot be verified. CDR1 is MNHEY and CDR2 is SVGEGT in the germline V gene. This CDR3 has 15 residues. The CDR3 region is CASSSYGTFRYEQYF.

The J gene is TRBJ2-1, the V gene TRBV29-1; the D gene TCRdb calls, TRBD2, cannot be checked with no DNA. Germline CDR1 SQVTM, CDR2 ANQGSEA. The CDR3 runs to 14 residues. The CDR3: CSAERGADYNEQFF.

The V and J genes are TRBV5-1 and TRBJ2-3; checking the TCRdb D call of TRBD1 is not possible without DNA. This CDR3 spans 16 amino acids. Germline lookup yields CDR1 SGHRS and CDR2 YFSETQ. The CDR3 reads CASSLAATGDTDTQYF.

This chain joins TRBV30 and TRBJ2-3. This CDR3 region has 11 residues. CDR1 is GTSNPN, CDR2 SVGIG, per germline (reference sequence). The CDR3 sequence is CAWSIADTRYF.

The chain recombines TRBV7-9 with TRBJ2-7; there is no DNA to check the TCRdb D call of TRBD1. CDR3 length: 18 amino acids. The germline CDR1 and CDR2 sequences are SEHNR and FQNEAQ (reference sequence). CDR3 region: CASSQLNKQQGASIEQYF.

V gene TRBV12-3 or TRBV12-4 combines with J gene TRBJ2-4; TCRdb selects TRBD2, and the lack of DNA leaves this call unchecked. This CDR3 spans 15 amino acids. This chain's CDR3 is CASTERTVAKNIQYF.

This chain joins TRBV9 and TRBJ1-2; the D call of TRBD1 rests on TCRdb alone, since no DNA is present to check it. Germline V gives CDR1 SGDLS, CDR2 YYNGEE. The CDR3 has 16 amino acids. This chain's CDR3 is CASSVATSGESYGYTF.

The genes are TRBV11-2 and TRBJ2-3; the TRBD1 assignment by TCRdb is unverifiable without DNA. Germline assignment: CDR1 SGHAT and CDR2 FQNNGV. CDR3 length: 18 amino acids. Here the CDR3 reads CASSFPPGQDLLTDTQYF.

The chain carries TRBV29-1 and TRBJ2-7. The V gene's germline CDR1 is SQVTM and CDR2 ANQGSEA. CDR3 size: 13 residues. The CDR3 spells CSVSPGPTYEQYF.

The V gene is TRBV29-1, the J gene TRBJ2-1; TCRdb designates TRBD1, a call that cannot be tested without DNA. Germline lookup yields CDR1 SQVTM and CDR2 ANQGSEA. The CDR3 consists of 16 residues. CDR3 region: CSVEDLRGGSYNEQFF.

The V call is TRBV12-2, the J call TRBJ1-2. TRBV12-2 is a recognized pseudogene. The CDR3 contains 16 residues. The CDR3 loop reads CASRLWIKGRRYGYTF.

The CDR3: CASSLDRGSNEQYF. This chain joins TRBV14 and TRBJ2-7. Germline CDR1 reads SGHDN; CDR2 reads FVKESK. There are 14 residues in the CDR3. The full variable domain, in which reference TRBV14 and TRBJ2-7 provide the parts outside the CDR3, is EAGVTQFPSHSVIEKGQTVTLRCDPISGHDNLYWYRRVMGKEIKFLLHFVKESKQDESGMPNNRFLAERTGGTYSTLKVQPAELEDSGVYFCASSLDRGSNEQYFGPGTRLTVT.

The rearrangement joins TRBV6-2 or TRBV6-3 to TRBJ2-1. CDR1 MNHEY and CDR2 SVGEGT come from the germline V gene. This CDR3 spans 12 amino acids. The chain's CDR3 is CASSYSTIGQLF.

The gene calls are TRBV29-1 and TRBJ2-5; TCRdb proposes TRBD2, but this gene call is untestable without DNA. The CDR3 loop spans 18 amino acids. CDR1 and CDR2 from the germline V gene are SQVTM and ANQGSEA. The CDR3 sequence is CSVDGTSGKNSLQETQYF.

The chain employs TRBV20-1 and TRBJ2-7. The germline CDR1 and CDR2 sequences are DFQATT and SNEGSKA (reference sequence). This CDR3 contains 15 residues. CDR3 sequence: CSARDFLGRAYEQYF.

The chain carries TRBV29-1 and TRBJ1-1. Germline V gene lookup returns CDR1 SQVTM and CDR2 ANQGSEA. The CDR3 has 11 residues. The CDR3 sequence: CSVGRNTEAFF.

This rearrangement joins TRBV29-1 to TRBJ2-5; the D call from TCRdb, TRBD2, cannot be confirmed without DNA. The CDR3 runs 15 residues. Germline V gene lookup returns CDR1 SQVTM and CDR2 ANQGSEA. The CDR3 reads CSVGRTSGDQETQYF.

The chain has TRBV29-1 and TRBJ2-7. Germline lookup yields CDR1 SQVTM and CDR2 ANQGSEA. The CDR3 covers 14 residues. CDR3 sequence reads: CSVSRPQFQGEQYF.

The chain uses TRBV6-5 and TRBJ2-7; without DNA, the TCRdb call of TRBD1 cannot be checked. This CDR3 is 14 amino acids long. The germline gives CDR1 MNHEY, CDR2 SVGAGI. The CDR3 reads CASSYGQGIYEQYF.

This chain uses TRBV29-1 with TRBJ2-3; TCRdb proposes TRBD2, but this gene call is untestable without DNA. CDR1 and CDR2 (germline): SQVTM, ANQGSEA. The CDR3 has 13 residues. CDR3 residues: CSVEGGPGRTQYF.

V usage is TRBV11-2 and J usage is TRBJ2-2; TCRdb's D call of TRBD1 is untestable without DNA. The CDR3 loop spans 15 amino acids. Germline loops: CDR1 SGHAT, CDR2 FQNNGV. The CDR3 loop is CASSSGPGVGGELFF.